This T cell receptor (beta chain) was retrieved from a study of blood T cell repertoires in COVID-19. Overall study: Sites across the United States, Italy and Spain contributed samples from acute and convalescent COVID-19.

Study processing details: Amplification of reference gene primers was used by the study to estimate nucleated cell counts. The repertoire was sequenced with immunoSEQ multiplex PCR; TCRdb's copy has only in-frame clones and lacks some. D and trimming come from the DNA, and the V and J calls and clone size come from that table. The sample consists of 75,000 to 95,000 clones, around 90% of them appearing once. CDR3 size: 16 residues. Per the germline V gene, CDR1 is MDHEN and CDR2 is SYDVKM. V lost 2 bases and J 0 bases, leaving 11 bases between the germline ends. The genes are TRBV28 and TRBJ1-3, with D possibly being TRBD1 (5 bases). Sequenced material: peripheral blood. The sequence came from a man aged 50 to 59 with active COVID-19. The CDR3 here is CASSLLGANSGNTIYF. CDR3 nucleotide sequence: TGTGCCAGCAGTTTACTTGGGGCCAACTCTGGAAACACCATATATTTT.